The rows below give T cell receptor beta chains drawn from one sample of a study of CD8 T cells in ankylosing spondylitis. TCRdb redid the calling of the 5' RACE reads with MiXCR, one entry per CDR3 protein. The sample yields fewer than 400,000 distinct CDR3 sequences, roughly 14% seen once. The specimen was blood, either unsorted or a sorted T cell fraction (not recorded which). These receptors were obtained from a male donor with ankylosing spondylitis or in good health (not recorded which). CDR3s include the opening cysteine and the closing phenylalanine or tryptophan.

V	CDR3
TRBV7-9	CASSLRGNEQYF
TRBV4-1	CASSRFSQGGGYTIYF
TRBV29-1	CSVESGGPYEQYF
TRBV5-1	CASSLRDRGRDTQYF
TRBV29-1	CSPRGEDTEAFF
TRBV10-3	CAISETGQGTDTQYF
TRBV28	CASRAGESWNEQFF
TRBV3-1	CASAGTGVTTGELFF
TRBV10-2	CASSDLAGDTQYF
TRBV5-6	CASSSSAMGQSVAETQYF
TRBV4-2	CASSQGTASEEQYF
TRBV3-1	CASSVQGEGYTF
TRBV20-1	CSAREGGQGVLAGYTF
TRBV5-1	CASSVDRASQETQYF
TRBV5-6	CASSLGIAALSGQETQYF
TRBV11-2	CASSLNGPGGHTGELFF
TRBV10-3	CAISDPGVGYTF
TRBV7-2	CASSLDSGLAGVTYF
TRBV12-3/TRBV12-4	CASSSGGKNIQYF
TRBV5-6	CASSLLAANEKLFF
TRBV7-8	CASSSPWRLAGDDEQFF
TRBV12-3/TRBV12-4	CASSSTSGVAKNIQYF
TRBV6-5	CASSWSRATGVYEQYF
TRBV4-2	CASSQVNREGTDTQYF